The next 24 T cell receptor beta chains were all read from a single sample in a study of CD8 T cells in Susac syndrome. The RNA, about 0.45 to 1 ug, was put through reverse transcription using random hexamers. MiXCR, run by TCRdb on the immunoSEQ multiplex PCR reads, gives a single entry per CDR3 protein. The repertoire includes more than 150,000 distinct CDR3 sequences, approximately 93% of them detected once, and just over 0.2% sits in the top ten. The sample comprised CD8+ T cells from PBMCs. These receptors were taken from a human donor with multiple sclerosis.

This sequence joins TRBV7-9 and TRBJ2-7; perhaps TRBD1 as D (6 bases). CDR1 is SEHNR and CDR2 is FQNEAQ in the germline V gene (reference sequence). V lost 8 bases and J 3 bases, leaving 17 bases between the germline ends. There are 14 residues in the CDR3. CDR3 amino acids: CASSPQGSLYEQYF. CDR3 DNA sequence: TGTGCCAGCTCCCCACAGGGTTCCCTCTACGAGCAGTACTTC.

V usage is TRBV20-1 and J usage is TRBJ2-7, with unresolved D. Trimming took 1 base from V and 0 from J, leaving 13 bases between them. Germline loops: CDR1 DFQATT, CDR2 SNEGSKA (reference sequence). The CDR3 consists of 15 residues. In DNA, the CDR3 is TGCAGTGCTAGAGGGCCTGAGGAAACCTCCTACGAGCAGTACTTC. Amino acid sequence: CSARGPEETSYEQYF.

This sequence joins TRBV27 and TRBJ1-5; D unclear. Germline CDR1 is MNHEY and CDR2 is SMNVEV (reference sequence). CDR3 length: 13 amino acids. Trimming took 7 bases from V and 6 from J, leaving 13 bases between them. CDR3 amino acids: CASTNRLGQPQHF. CDR3 DNA: TGTGCCAGCACCAATCGGCTAGGTCAGCCCCAGCATTTT.

This chain links TRBV27 with TRBJ2-5; 8 bases are shared with TRBD2. With 6 bases clipped from V and 5 bases from J, the junction kept 5 bases outside the gene matches. Germline assignment: CDR1 MNHEY and CDR2 SMNVEV (reference sequence). The CDR3 runs 13 residues. CDR3 loop: CASSGGVWETQYF. As DNA, the CDR3 is TGTGCCAGCAGCGGGGGGGTCTGGGAGACCCAGTACTTC.

The chain recombines TRBV30 with TRBJ2-5, with TRBD2 matching over 9 bases. The CDR3 extends over 14 amino acids. The germline gives CDR1 GTSNPN, CDR2 SVGIG (reference sequence). V dropped 1 base and J dropped 5; count of bases not matched to a gene: 5. In nucleotides, the CDR3 is TGTGCCTGGAGTGGGGCTAGCGGGGCTGAGACCCAGTACTTC. This encodes CAWSGASGAETQYF.

The genes are TRBV9 and TRBJ2-7; possible D gene TRBD1, 5 bases. V gave up 4 bases and J gave up 3 bases, with 14 bases separating them. The germline gives CDR1 SGDLS, CDR2 YYNGEE. This CDR3 region has 14 residues. Here the CDR3 reads CASSPNRQNYEQYF. DNA of the CDR3: TGTGCCAGCAGCCCCAACCGACAGAACTACGAGCAGTACTTC. Variable domain in full (rest from reference TRBV9 and TRBJ2-7): DSGVTQTPKHLITATGQRVTLRCSPRSGDLSVYWYQQSLDQGLQFLIQYYNGEERAKGNILERFSAQQFPDLHSELNLSSLELGDSALYFCASSPNRQNYEQYFGPGTRLTVT.

The chain is built from TRBV7-9 and TRBJ2-7; D gene uncertain. This CDR3 region has 14 residues. Germline loops: CDR1 SEHNR, CDR2 FQNEAQ (reference sequence). Trimming cost V 5 bases and J 3 bases, with 14 bases left between them. CDR3 amino acids: CASSASSRYYEQYF. CDR3 bases: TGTGCCAGCAGCGCGAGTAGCCGATACTACGAGCAGTACTTC.

The rearrangement links TRBV2 to TRBJ2-7; D is possibly TRBD1 or TRBD2 (7 bases each). Between the trimmed V and J ends, which lost 11 bases and 5 bases, there was a span of 19 bases. The CDR3 contains 13 residues. In germline, CDR1 is SNHLY, CDR2 FYNNEI. CDR3: CAGGRGLNDEQYF. As DNA, the CDR3 is TGTGCCGGAGGGAGGGGGCTAAACGACGAGCAGTACTTC.

This chain connects TRBV7-9 to TRBJ1-2; D is possibly TRBD1 (6 bases). The CDR3 totals 13 residues. The germline V and J ends were trimmed by 4 bases and 4 bases, with 10 bases remaining between them. Germline CDR1 reads SEHNR; CDR2 reads FQNEAQ (reference sequence). The CDR3 DNA follows: TGTGCCAGCAGCTCTTCGGACAGCTATGGCTACACCTTC. Its translation: CASSSSDSYGYTF.

The chain employs TRBV15 and TRBJ2-7; no reliable D call. V lost 5 bases, J lost 1 base, and 15 bases lay in between. The CDR3 is made up of 15 amino acids. The germline V gene has CDR1 LNHNV and CDR2 YYDKDF (reference sequence). In nucleotides, the CDR3 is TGTGCCACCAGCCCACAGCCTAACTCGTCCTACGAGCAGTACTTC. Encoded protein: CATSPQPNSSYEQYF. The full variable domain, with the rest looked up from reference TRBV15 and TRBJ2-7, is DAMVIQNPRYQVTQFGKPVTLSCSQTLNHNVMYWYQQKSSQAPKLLFHYYDKDFNNEADTPDNFQSRRPNTSFCFLDIRSPGLGDTAMYLCATSPQPNSSYEQYFGPGTRLTVT.

The chain has TRBV7-2 and TRBJ2-5, with D hard to call. The V and J ends lost 1 base and 5 bases respectively, with 11 bases between them. Per germline, CDR1 SGHTA and CDR2 FQGNSA. The CDR3 length is 14 residues. CDR3 nucleotide sequence: TGTGCCAGCAGCTTAGATCTGGGGATGGAGACCCAGTACTTC. Protein product: CASSLDLGMETQYF. The full variable domain, completed using reference TRBV7-2 and TRBJ2-5, is GAGVSQSPSNKVTEKGKDVELRCDPISGHTALYWYRQSLGQGLEFLIYFQGNSAPDKSGLPSDRFSAERTGGSVSTLTIQRTQQEDSAVYLCASSLDLGMETQYFGPGTRLLVL.

This chain joins TRBV12-3 or TRBV12-4 and TRBJ2-2; 10 bases are shared with TRBD2. The CDR3 spans 15 residues. Unmatched junction bases numbered 4, after V lost 5 bases and J lost 4 bases. CDR3 bases: TGTGCCAGCAGTCTAATAGCGGGGGGCACCGGGGAGCTGTTTTTT. Protein product: CASSLIAGGTGELFF.

The V call is TRBV12-5, the J call TRBJ2-1; D is ambiguous. The CDR3 extends over 12 amino acids. The V gene lost 6 bases and the J gene lost 7 bases, with 10 bases spanning the gap. In germline, CDR1 is LGHNT, CDR2 FRNRAP. In nucleotides, the CDR3 is TGTGCTAGTGGCCCTGGAGTTAATGAGCAGTTCTTC. Translating it yields CASGPGVNEQFF.

The chain joins TRBV7-8 to TRBJ1-1, with a possible D match to TRBD1 (5 bases). Trimming removed 8 bases at V and 4 bases at J, with 8 bases between. The CDR3 totals 11 residues. The V gene's germline CDR1 is SGHVS and CDR2 FQNEAQ. CDR3 DNA: TGTGCCAGCGCAAGGGGCACTGAAGCTTTCTTT. Translation gives CASARGTEAFF.

This chain connects TRBV9 to TRBJ1-6; tentative D call: TRBD1 (5 bases). CDR3 length equals 12 residues. Per the germline V gene, CDR1 is SGDLS and CDR2 is YYNGEE. V was cut by 5 bases and J by 10 bases, with 10 bases left in between. CDR3 DNA: TGTGCCAGCAGGTCAGGGCGATCACCCCTCCACTTT. Translating it yields CASRSGRSPLHF.

The rearrangement joins TRBV13 to TRBJ2-7; 10 bases line up with TRBD1. Germline V gene lookup returns CDR1 PRHDT and CDR2 FYEKMQ (reference sequence). The V segment lost 5 bases and the J segment 4 bases; nucleotides outside the gene matches: 8. The CDR3 runs to 15 residues. CDR3 DNA sequence: TGTGCCAGCAGCGACCGGGACAGGGGTTTATACGAGCAGTACTTC. It is translated as CASSDRDRGLYEQYF.

Turning to this clonotype: Sequence at one end of the junction differs from germline and may be a read error. The V gene is TRBV4-1, the J gene TRBJ2-3; no firm D call. This CDR3 contains 15 residues. The germline V gene encodes CDR1 MGHRA and CDR2 YSYEKL. CDR3 sequence reads: CASRQVRNGRDTQYF. The CDR3 DNA is TGCGCCAGCAGGCAAGTGAGGAACGGCCGAGATACGCAGTATTTT.

The V and J genes are TRBV3-1 and TRBJ2-1; 8 bases agree with TRBD2. The germline CDR1 and CDR2 sequences are LGHDT and YNNKEL (reference sequence). The CDR3 loop spans 14 amino acids. The V gene end was trimmed by 1 base and the J gene end by 6 bases; junction bases not matched to a gene: 2. CDR3 DNA sequence: TGTGCCAGCAGCCAAGCGGGGGGGCGCAATGAGCAGTTCTTC. It specifies CASSQAGGRNEQFF.

V and J are TRBV11-2 and TRBJ2-7, with 8 nucleotides matching TRBD2. The CDR3 has 13 amino acids. With 10 bases clipped from V and 4 bases from J, the junction kept 9 bases outside the gene matches. CDR1 is SGHAT and CDR2 is FQNNGV in the germline V gene. The CDR3: CATASGGTYEQYF. CDR3 bases: TGTGCCACCGCAAGCGGGGGAACTTACGAGCAGTACTTC.

The genes are TRBV6-2 or TRBV6-3 and TRBJ2-1; 10 nucleotides line up with TRBD2. V lost 6 bases to trimming and J lost 2 bases; unmatched junction nucleotides: 4. CDR1 MNHEY and CDR2 SVGEGT come from the germline V gene. This CDR3 comprises 15 residues. CDR3 amino acids: CASSLGLAAYNEQFF. In DNA, the CDR3 is TGTGCCAGCAGCCTCGGACTAGCGGCCTACAATGAGCAGTTCTTC.

The CDR3 is CASSPPYDRERQPQHF. The CDR3 bases are TGTGCCAGCAGTCCGCCCTACGACAGGGAAAGGCAGCCCCAGCATTTT. The gene calls are TRBV28 and TRBJ1-5, with TRBD1 matching 7 bases. Germline-derived CDR1 and CDR2 are MDHEN and SYDVKM. Unmatched junction bases numbered 14, after V lost 5 bases and J lost 7 bases. There are 16 residues in the CDR3.

CDR3 protein: CASFHRVQGASDTQYF. The CDR3 DNA reads TGTGCCAGCTTCCATCGGGTACAGGGGGCGTCAGATACGCAGTATTTT. The rearrangement joins TRBV5-6 to TRBJ2-3; 9 bases map to TRBD1. This CDR3 has 16 residues. The junction had 13 bases not matched to a gene; V was cut back by 7 bases and J by 4 bases. Germline CDR1 SGHDT, CDR2 YYEEEE. The whole variable domain, remainder taken from reference TRBV5-6 and TRBJ2-3, is DAGVTQSPTHLIKTRGQQVTLRCSPKSGHDTVSWYQQALGQGPQFIFQYYEEEERQRGNFPDRFSGHQFPNYSSELNVNALLLGDSALYLCASFHRVQGASDTQYFGPGTRLTVL.

The chain recombines TRBV29-1 with TRBJ2-3, with D hard to call. CDR1 is SQVTM and CDR2 is ANQGSEA in the germline V gene. V was shortened by 0 bases and J by 0 bases, with 16 bases between the two germline ends. The CDR3 spans 17 residues. Here the CDR3 reads CSVEDQSLARSTDTQYF. Here the CDR3 DNA reads TGCAGCGTTGAAGATCAAAGCCTCGCGAGGAGCACAGATACGCAGTATTTT.

This chain joins TRBV29-1 and TRBJ1-2; TRBD1 matches at 8 bases. The V and J ends lost 6 bases and 3 bases, in that order; junction bases with no gene match: 9. CDR3 length: 14 amino acids. The germline V gene has CDR1 SQVTM and CDR2 ANQGSEA. CDR3 residues: CSVPAGGYDYGYTF. The CDR3 nucleotides read TGCAGCGTGCCTGCAGGGGGCTACGACTATGGCTACACCTTC.